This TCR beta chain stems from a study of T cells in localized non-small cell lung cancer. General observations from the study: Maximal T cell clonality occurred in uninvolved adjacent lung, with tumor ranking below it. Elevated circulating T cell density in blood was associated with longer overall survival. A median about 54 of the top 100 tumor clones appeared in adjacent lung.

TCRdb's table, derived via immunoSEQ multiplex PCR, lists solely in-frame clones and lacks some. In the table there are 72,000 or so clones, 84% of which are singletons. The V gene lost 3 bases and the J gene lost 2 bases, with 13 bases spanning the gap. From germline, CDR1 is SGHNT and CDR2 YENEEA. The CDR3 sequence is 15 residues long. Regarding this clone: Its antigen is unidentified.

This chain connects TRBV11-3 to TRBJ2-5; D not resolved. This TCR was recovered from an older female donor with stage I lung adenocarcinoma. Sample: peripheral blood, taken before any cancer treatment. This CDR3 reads CASSFPWPAQETQYF. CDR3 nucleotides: TGTGCCAGCAGCTTCCCCTGGCCAGCTCAAGAGACCCAGTACTTC.